This T cell receptor (beta chain) emerged from a study of brain T cells in children with intractable seizures. The protocol was immunoSEQ multiplex PCR, while the TCRdb copy is restricted to in-frame clones and leaves out a portion. The sample carries over 95,000 clones, roughly 94% recorded once. Trimming shortened V by 4 bases and J by 14 bases, and 12 bases separated the two germline ends. This CDR3 is built from 12 residues. Germline values: CDR1 SGHDN, CDR2 FVKESK. This material consisted of peripheral blood, taken at surgery. The chain has TRBV14 and TRBJ1-6; D gene ambiguous. The receptor was isolated from a boy under three years old with hemimegalencephaly and intractable seizures. The CDR3 is CASSPFGLTLHF. The CDR3 DNA reads TGTGCCAGCAGCCCCTTCGGTTTAACCCTCCACTTT.